Presented here are 28 T cell receptor beta chains from one specimen sequenced in a study of cytomegalovirus exposure and HLA in healthy donors. The PCR was carried out with 60 Vbeta primers and 13 Jbeta primers. Some clones are missing from TCRdb's copy, which holds only in-frame ones; the method was immunoSEQ multiplex PCR. The table records about 93,000 clones, approximately 80% of them present only once. The sample was PBMCs. Receptors originate from a woman between 40 and 55 years old in good health and CMV-seronegative.

The chain joins TRBV19 to TRBJ1-5, with D tentatively TRBD1 (6 bases). Germline loops: CDR1 LNHDA, CDR2 SQIVND (reference sequence). V was pared by 7 bases and J by 7 bases, with 20 bases between. This CDR3 is built from 15 residues. The CDR3 DNA reads as TGTGCCAGTACCACCCCCACAGGGCCCAACCAGCCCCAGCATTTT. It translates to CASTTPTGPNQPQHF.

The chain links TRBV14 to TRBJ1-1; 7 nucleotides align to TRBD1. Losses at the gene ends were 6 bases for V and 4 bases for J; bases not matched to a gene: 5. Germline CDR1 and CDR2: SGHDN and FVKESK. CDR3 length: 13 amino acids. CDR3 amino acids: CASRMTGITEAFF. The CDR3 nucleotides read TGTGCCAGCAGGATGACAGGGATCACTGAAGCTTTCTTT.

The rearrangement joins TRBV28 to TRBJ2-5, with 7 bases that match TRBD2. There are 15 residues in the CDR3. Germline V gives CDR1 MDHEN, CDR2 SYDVKM. The J segment lost 0 bases and the V segment lost 5 bases, leaving 6 bases of the junction unmatched. The CDR3 loop reads CASSPRRGNQETQYF. CDR3 sequence (DNA): TGTGCCAGCAGTCCACGGCGGGGGAACCAAGAGACCCAGTACTTC.

This clone was picked up one time. This chain uses TRBV20-1 with TRBJ2-5; D gene ambiguous. With 6 bases removed from V and 1 base from J, the gap between germline ends came to 6 bases. CDR1 is DFQATT, CDR2 SNEGSKA, per germline (reference sequence). The length of the CDR3 is 11 residues. This chain's CDR3 is CSAGFQETQYF. CDR3 sequence (DNA): TGCAGTGCCGGGTTCCAAGAGACCCAGTACTTC.

A note on this clone: Mismatch with germline at one junction end may stem from a read error. V is TRBV7-9 and J is TRBJ1-2; maybe TRBD1 (6 bases). This CDR3 has 16 amino acids. The germline CDR1 and CDR2 sequences are SEHNR and FQNEAQ (reference sequence). The CDR3: CSSSHTPTGLDYGYTF. The CDR3 DNA sequence: TGTTCCAGCAGCCACACCCCCACAGGGTTGGACTATGGCTACACCTTC.

This chain uses TRBV7-9 with TRBJ2-5; TRBD2 might be the D (7 bases). CDR1 and CDR2 from the germline V gene are SEHNR and FQNEAQ (reference sequence). The CDR3 length is 16 residues. V dropped 1 base and J dropped 5 bases, with 17 bases sitting between them. CDR3 in amino acids: CASSLEGGNSGETQYF. CDR3 nucleotide sequence: TGTGCCAGCAGCTTAGAGGGGGGGAACTCAGGGGAGACCCAGTACTTC.

This clone has a single count. The V call is TRBV28, the J call TRBJ2-7, with 7 bases fitting TRBD2. The CDR3 loop spans 16 amino acids. Trimming took 5 bases from V and 2 from J; bases not matched to a gene: 12. CDR1 is MDHEN, CDR2 SYDVKM, per germline. The CDR3 DNA reads as TGTGCCAGCAGTGCTGAACTAGCGATTCAACCCTACGAGCAGTACTTC. This encodes CASSAELAIQPYEQYF.

This chain connects TRBV28 to TRBJ1-5; tentatively, D is TRBD1 (6 bases). Trimming took off 6 bases at V and 9 bases at J, with 18 bases between the two ends. Germline lookup yields CDR1 MDHEN and CDR2 SYDVKM. This CDR3 comprises 14 residues. Here the CDR3 reads CASRRGGPGVPQHF. In DNA form, the CDR3 reads TGTGCCAGCAGGAGGGGGGGGCCAGGCGTGCCCCAGCATTTT.

DNA for the CDR3: TGTGCCAGTACCCCCTGGGACAGGGGATACGAGCAGTACTTC. Its protein is CASTPWDRGYEQYF. The rearrangement joins TRBV6-5 to TRBJ2-7, with 10 positions matching TRBD1. The CDR3 sequence is 14 residues long. V was clipped by 9 bases and J by 4 bases; unmatched bases: 9. The germline V gene has CDR1 MNHEY and CDR2 SVGAGI.

V is TRBV6-1 and J is TRBJ2-7; no firm D call. V was trimmed by 0 bases and J by 7 bases, leaving 16 bases between them. The CDR3 length is 15 residues. Germline V lookup: CDR1 MNHNS, CDR2 SASEGT. CDR3 DNA: TGTGCCAGCAGTGAAGCGAAATCCCCTGGAGTGGAGCAGTACTTC. The encoded protein is CASSEAKSPGVEQYF.

The rearrangement uses TRBV4-2 and TRBJ1-2; D is ambiguous. Germline V gives CDR1 LGHNA, CDR2 YNFKEQ. CDR3 length equals 16 residues. Trimming took 0 bases from V and 7 from J, leaving 18 bases between them. CDR3 coding DNA: TGTGCCAGCAGCCAAGATCTGAGGACTACCTGGAGTGGCTACACCTTC. Translation gives CASSQDLRTTWSGYTF.

This chain links TRBV7-8 with TRBJ1-5, with unresolved D. Germline V gives CDR1 SGHVS, CDR2 FQNEAQ. The V end was cut by 3 bases, the J end by 1 base, with 4 bases between. The CDR3 is 13 residues long. The CDR3 DNA follows: TGTGCCAGCAGCTTCCAGAGCAATCAGCCCCAGCATTTT. Protein sequence: CASSFQSNQPQHF.

The chain joins TRBV6-1 to TRBJ2-5, with D possibly TRBD2 on 6 matching bases. CDR1 and CDR2 (germline): MNHNS, SASEGT. CDR3 length: 15 residues. V was trimmed by 5 bases and J by 3 bases, leaving 16 bases between them. CDR3 coding DNA: TGTGCCAGCAGTAAACGGGCGGGGTCCGAAGAGACCCAGTACTTC. It specifies CASSKRAGSEETQYF.

V is TRBV5-4 and J is TRBJ2-7, with D tentatively TRBD1 (6 bases). The CDR3 is 15 amino acids. The V gene's germline CDR1 is SGHNT and CDR2 YYREEE (reference sequence). V shed 0 bases and J shed 4 bases, with 14 bases lying between them. The CDR3 loop is CASSLGAQGRYEQYF. The CDR3 DNA reads TGTGCCAGCAGCTTGGGGGCGCAGGGGCGTTACGAGCAGTACTTC.

The chain is built from TRBV10-2 and TRBJ2-1; possibly TRBD2 for D (6 bases). CDR3 size: 11 residues. The V end was cut by 4 bases, the J end by 8 bases, with 6 bases between. In germline, CDR1 is WSHSY, CDR2 SAAADI. CDR3 sequence (DNA): TGCGCCAGCAGTGGGGGGGATGAGCAGTTCTTC. It is translated as CASSGGDEQFF.

The chain combines TRBV15 with TRBJ2-5, with TRBD1 matching 7 bases. There are 15 residues in the CDR3. The V gene end was trimmed by 0 bases and the J gene end by 5 bases; junction bases not matched to a gene: 6. The germline V gene has CDR1 LNHNV and CDR2 YYDKDF (reference sequence). The CDR3 sequence is CATSRDQGGAETQYF. The CDR3 DNA reads TGTGCCACCAGCAGAGATCAAGGGGGCGCGGAGACCCAGTACTTC. Full variable domain (rest looked up from reference TRBV15 and TRBJ2-5): DAMVIQNPRYQVTQFGKPVTLSCSQTLNHNVMYWYQQKSSQAPKLLFHYYDKDFNNEADTPDNFQSRRPNTSFCFLDIRSPGLGDTAMYLCATSRDQGGAETQYFGPGTRLLVL.

The sample holds many counts of this clone. The CDR3, as DNA: TGCGCCAGCAGCCACCTTGCTGGTAGCGGGTGGGGAGGCTCCTACAATGAGCAGTTCTTC. Translating it yields CASSHLAGSGWGGSYNEQFF. The chain recombines TRBV4-1 with TRBJ2-1, with 7 bases aligning to TRBD2. The CDR3 length is 20 residues. From germline, CDR1 is MGHRA and CDR2 YSYEKL. V lost 3 bases to trimming and J lost 0 bases; unmatched junction nucleotides: 17.

Here the CDR3 DNA reads TGTGCCAGCAGCGCGGCCGGGAGCTACCAAGAGACCCAGTACTTC. Translation: CASSAAGSYQETQYF. The gene calls are TRBV9 and TRBJ2-5; D is perhaps TRBD2 (6 bases). V was pared by 3 bases and J by 0 bases, with 12 bases between. The CDR3 consists of 15 residues. Germline CDR1 and CDR2: SGDLS and YYNGEE.

As concerns this clone: The conserved phenylalanine or tryptophan is not found at the CDR3 terminus, so this likely reflects a read error. V is TRBV28 and J is TRBJ1-4, with D unresolved. Germline V lookup: CDR1 MDHEN, CDR2 SYDVKM. V gave up 5 bases and J gave up 5 bases, with 15 bases separating them. This CDR3 spans 15 amino acids. The CDR3: CASSPVARNNEKLFL. As DNA, the CDR3 is TGTGCCAGCAGTCCAGTCGCCAGGAACAATGAAAAACTGTTTCTT.

V is TRBV13 and J is TRBJ2-5; TRBD1 might be the D (5 bases). Germline values: CDR1 PRHDT, CDR2 FYEKMQ (reference sequence). The germline V and J ends were trimmed by 2 bases and 2 bases, with 9 bases remaining between them. CDR3 size: 14 residues. This chain's CDR3 is CASSLRRQQETQYF. CDR3 nucleotides: TGTGCCAGCAGCTTACGGCGACAGCAAGAGACCCAGTACTTC.

The V call is TRBV27, the J call TRBJ2-2; 8 bases are shared with TRBD1. The CDR3 totals 17 residues. Germline V gives CDR1 MNHEY, CDR2 SMNVEV (reference sequence). Trimming removed 3 bases from V and 7 bases from J; junction bases left unmatched: 13. CDR3 sequence: CASSFFSMARGHGELFF. CDR3 nucleotide sequence: TGTGCCAGCAGTTTTTTCAGCATGGCCAGGGGGCACGGGGAGCTGTTTTTT.

The genes are TRBV5-4 and TRBJ2-7; weak D call: TRBD2 (7 bases). The CDR3 runs to 15 residues. CDR1 SGHNT and CDR2 YYREEE come from the germline V gene (reference sequence). The V end lost 0 bases, the J end lost 3 bases, and 13 bases lay between the germline ends. CDR3: CASSLAGEGRYEQYF. CDR3 DNA sequence: TGTGCCAGCAGCTTGGCAGGGGAGGGTCGCTACGAGCAGTACTTC.

J is TRBJ2-7 and V is TRBV7-9, with D tentatively TRBD2 (6 bases). V was trimmed by 2 bases and J by 2 bases, leaving 13 bases between them. The CDR3 spans 15 residues. CDR1 and CDR2 (germline): SEHNR, FQNEAQ (reference sequence). This CDR3 is CASSLTAGSPYEQYF. DNA for the CDR3: TGTGCCAGCAGCTTAACGGCGGGATCACCCTACGAGCAGTACTTC.

This chain uses TRBV28 with TRBJ2-7; D possibly corresponds to TRBD2 (5 bases). Deletions cut 8 bases from V and 7 bases from J, with 12 bases between. This CDR3 spans 11 amino acids. The germline gives CDR1 MDHEN, CDR2 SYDVKM. CDR3 loop: CASGGLREQYF. The CDR3 region has the DNA TGTGCCAGCGGCGGGTTGCGGGAGCAGTACTTC.

The chain carries TRBV28 and TRBJ1-5; TRBD1 matches at 9 bases. Germline loops: CDR1 MDHEN, CDR2 SYDVKM. This CDR3 is 15 amino acids long. J gave up 7 bases and V 6 bases, and 10 bases lay outside the gene matches. The CDR3 region is CASSSGQGGGQPQHF. The CDR3, as DNA: TGTGCCAGCAGCTCGGGACAGGGCGGTGGCCAGCCCCAGCATTTT.

The chain uses TRBV5-1 and TRBJ2-3, with TRBD1 identical over 9 bases. Trimming removed 2 bases from V and 7 bases from J; junction bases left unmatched: 14. The germline V gene encodes CDR1 SGHRS and CDR2 YFSETQ. The CDR3 length is 17 residues. CDR3 sequence (DNA): TGCGCCAGCAGCTTCGGGACAGGGTCTTCGAACAGCTATACGCAGTATTTT. The encoded protein is CASSFGTGSSNSYTQYF.

The chain recombines TRBV5-1 with TRBJ1-1, with a possible D match to TRBD1 (5 bases). Trimming stripped 2 bases from V and 3 bases from J, with 14 bases between. Germline CDR1 reads SGHRS; CDR2 reads YFSETQ. The CDR3 is 15 residues long. The CDR3 DNA reads TGCGCCAGCAGCTTTCGGGGACTCCGGGACACTGAAGCTTTCTTT. Translating gives CASSFRGLRDTEAFF.

With respect to this clone: One end of the junction fails to match germline, which may point to a read error. The CDR3 DNA sequence: TGTGCCAGCAGCTTTTGGACCCGGGATGGCTACCCCTTC. It codes for CASSFWTRDGYPF. The genes are TRBV5-5 and TRBJ1-2; D is unresolved. The CDR3 extends over 13 amino acids. The germline V gene has CDR1 SGHKS and CDR2 YYEKEE (reference sequence). Based on the CDR3 plus reference TRBV5-5 and TRBJ1-2, the full variable domain is DAGVTQSPTHLIKTRGQQVTLRCSPISGHKSVSWYQQVLGQGPQFIFQYYEKEERGRGNFPDRFSARQFPNYSSELNVNALLLGDSALYLCASSFWTRDGYPFGSGTRLTVV.